These 20 T cell receptor beta chains came from one sample sequenced in a study of post-analysis software for immune sequencing data. Notes on the study in general: Included in a set of four or five TRBV segments more frequent in patients than controls were TRBV5-6, TRBV5-1 and TRBV20-1.

The antigens of these receptors remain unknown. Sequencing libraries made from TCR beta cDNA carried unique molecular identifiers. TCRdb analysed the PCR reads with MiXCR anew, one entry per CDR3 protein. The sample records 350,000 to 450,000 distinct CDR3 sequences, less than 40% being singletons. Material: blood. Source of these receptors: a girl aged 2-10 years with multiple sclerosis.

This chain links TRBV7-2 with TRBJ2-1; D is tentatively TRBD1 or TRBD2 (5 bases each). V was trimmed by 2 bases and J by 5 bases, leaving 16 bases between them. This CDR3 spans 16 amino acids. CDR1 and CDR2 from the germline V gene are SGHTA and FQGNSA. The CDR3 sequence: CASSLIGPGGNNEQFF. As DNA, the CDR3 is TGTGCCAGCAGCTTAATTGGGCCTGGGGGTAACAATGAGCAGTTCTTC.

This clonotype was observed a few times. This chain links TRBV6-2 or TRBV6-3 with TRBJ1-5, with D hard to call. Germline V gene sequence: CDR1 MNHEY, CDR2 SVGEGT. The CDR3 totals 14 residues. V was cut by 2 bases and J by 4 bases, with 9 bases left in between. The CDR3 DNA reads as TGTGCCAGCAGTTACCTTGGGGTTAATCAGCCCCAGCATTTT. Amino acid sequence: CASSYLGVNQPQHF.

The chain is built from TRBV6-5 and TRBJ2-7; 9 nucleotides agree with TRBD2. Germline values: CDR1 MNHEY, CDR2 SVGAGI. The length of the CDR3 is 18 residues. With 2 bases clipped from V and 3 bases from J, the junction kept 14 bases outside the gene matches. DNA of the CDR3: TGTGCCAGCAGTTACGGAATTTACCCTAGCGGGATTCTCTACGAGCAGTACTTC. Its translation is CASSYGIYPSGILYEQYF.

There are a few counts of this clonotype. The chain employs TRBV6-5 and TRBJ2-1, with TRBD1 identical over 7 bases. The V gene end was trimmed by 8 bases and the J gene end by 5 bases; junction bases not matched to a gene: 6. Germline CDR1 MNHEY, CDR2 SVGAGI. The CDR3 runs to 13 residues. Here the CDR3 DNA reads TGTGCCAGCCGTGACAGGGAAAACAATGAGCAGTTCTTC. This codes for CASRDRENNEQFF.

V usage is TRBV6-5 and J usage is TRBJ1-1, with a possible D match to TRBD1 (5 bases). There are 15 residues in the CDR3. CDR1 MNHEY and CDR2 SVGAGI come from the germline V gene. Trimming pared 0 bases from V and 6 bases from J, leaving 14 bases between. CDR3 bases: TGTGCCAGCAGTTACTCTTTCGTTAGGGGTGCTGAAGCTTTCTTT. Amino acid sequence: CASSYSFVRGAEAFF.

Only a few counts were recorded for this clonotype. This CDR3 reads CATSGGQYWETQYF. In nucleotides, the CDR3 is TGTGCCACCAGCGGAGGACAGTACTGGGAGACCCAGTACTTC. J is TRBJ2-5 and V is TRBV15, with D possibly being TRBD1 (6 bases). The CDR3 loop spans 14 amino acids. V gave up 5 bases and J gave up 5 bases, with 15 bases separating them. Per germline, CDR1 LNHNV and CDR2 YYDKDF (reference sequence). Using reference TRBV15 and TRBJ2-5 for the parts outside the CDR3, the full variable domain is DAMVIQNPRYQVTQFGKPVTLSCSQTLNHNVMYWYQQKSSQAPKLLFHYYDKDFNNEADTPDNFQSRRPNTSFCFLDIRSPGLGDTAMYLCATSGGQYWETQYFGPGTRLLVL.

The chain uses TRBV6-2 or TRBV6-3 and TRBJ2-1; D is possibly TRBD1 or TRBD2 (6 bases each). Germline loops: CDR1 MNHEY, CDR2 SVGEGT. Trimming removed 8 bases at V and 7 bases at J, with 18 bases between. The CDR3 sequence is 14 residues long. CDR3 DNA: TGTGCCAGCGGAGCTTGGGGGGCTGTGAATGAGCAGTTCTTC. It specifies CASGAWGAVNEQFF.

A remark on this clonotype: Mismatch with germline at one junction end may stem from a read error. V is TRBV5-1 and J is TRBJ1-1, with D maybe TRBD1 (6 bases). There are 15 residues in the CDR3. Germline V gene sequence: CDR1 SGHRS, CDR2 YFSETQ. The CDR3 reads CAGSLRGGTNTEAFF. CDR3 bases: TGCGCCGGCAGCTTGAGAGGGGGGACGAACACTGAAGCTTTCTTT.

This clonotype was observed a few times. This chain joins TRBV19 and TRBJ2-3; D is undetermined. The CDR3 runs 14 residues. Trimming shortened V by 3 bases and J by 6 bases, and 13 bases separated the two germline ends. CDR1 is LNHDA, CDR2 SQIVND, per germline (reference sequence). Here the CDR3 DNA reads TGTGCCAGTAGTATCCGAGTTACGGGTGATACGCAGTATTTT. Its translation is CASSIRVTGDTQYF.

The sample holds a few counts of this clonotype. The chain carries TRBV7-9 and TRBJ1-1, with a possible D match to TRBD1 (6 bases). The V end lost 2 bases, the J end lost 6 bases, and 16 bases lay between the germline ends. Germline V lookup: CDR1 SEHNR, CDR2 FQNEAQ (reference sequence). This CDR3 is 15 amino acids long. The DNA for the CDR3 is TGTGCCAGCAGCTTATCCGGGACGGCAGGGGCTGAAGCTTTCTTT. This gives the protein CASSLSGTAGAEAFF.

CDR3 region: CASSLIRRDLYNEQFF. Written as DNA, the CDR3 is TGTGCCAGCAGCTTAATTAGGAGGGATCTATACAATGAGCAGTTCTTC. The gene calls are TRBV7-2 and TRBJ2-1, with D possibly being TRBD2 (6 bases). This CDR3 is built from 16 residues. Between the trimmed V and J ends, which lost 2 bases and 4 bases, there was a span of 15 bases. Germline assignment: CDR1 SGHTA and CDR2 FQGNSA.

The rearrangement uses TRBV5-1 and TRBJ1-4; D unresolved. The V and J ends lost 7 bases and 7 bases respectively, with 20 bases between them. From germline, CDR1 is SGHRS and CDR2 YFSETQ. There are 15 residues in the CDR3. The CDR3 DNA is TGCGCCAGCCGCGAGAACGCCCGGAAAAGTGAAAAACTGTTTTTT. Its translation: CASRENARKSEKLFF.

A few counts support this clonotype. The DNA for the CDR3 is TGCGCCAGCAGCCAGGGGACTAACCCCTCCTACGAGCAGTACTTC. Protein: CASSQGTNPSYEQYF. The V gene is TRBV4-3, the J gene TRBJ2-7; TRBD2 aligns across 7 bases. The CDR3 consists of 15 residues. V gave up 3 bases and J gave up 0 bases; unmatched junction bases: 5. Germline V lookup: CDR1 LGHNA, CDR2 YSLEER.

The rearrangement links TRBV28 to TRBJ2-1; 9 bases match TRBD2. The CDR3 has 16 residues. J lost 8 bases, V lost 7 bases, and 15 bases had no gene match. The germline CDR1 and CDR2 sequences are MDHEN and SYDVKM. This CDR3 reads CASTWLAGSAGDEQFF. DNA for the CDR3: TGTGCCAGCACCTGGCTAGCGGGATCAGCAGGGGATGAGCAGTTCTTC.

The V and J genes are TRBV6-2 or TRBV6-3 and TRBJ2-7; TRBD1 agrees at 10 bases. CDR1 and CDR2 (germline): MNHEY, SVGEGT. This CDR3 comprises 15 residues. Trimming removed 2 bases from V and 2 bases from J; junction bases left unmatched: 3. CDR3 coding DNA: TGTGCCAGCAGTTACCCCGGGACAGGGGCCTACGAGCAGTACTTC. It yields the protein CASSYPGTGAYEQYF.

CDR3 in amino acids: CASSYHRTGYEQYF. The DNA of the CDR3 is TGTGCCAGCAGTTACCATAGGACAGGCTACGAGCAGTACTTC. This sequence joins TRBV6-5 and TRBJ2-7; 7 bases are shared with TRBD1. Germline V CDR1 and CDR2: MNHEY, SVGAGI. This CDR3 region has 14 residues. J was trimmed by 3 bases and V by 2 bases; bases with no gene match: 4.

This chain joins TRBV20-1 and TRBJ1-1; D ambiguous. Trimming removed 0 bases from V and 0 bases from J, with 8 bases in between. The CDR3 is 14 residues long. The germline V gene encodes CDR1 DFQATT and CDR2 SNEGSKA (reference sequence). Here the CDR3 DNA reads TGCAGTGCTAGAGATGCACAGATGAACACTGAAGCTTTCTTT. Protein product: CSARDAQMNTEAFF.

V usage is TRBV20-1 and J usage is TRBJ2-1, with a tentative D call TRBD2 (6 bases). This CDR3 region has 17 residues. V was clipped by 0 bases and J by 5 bases, with 20 bases between them. Germline V gives CDR1 DFQATT, CDR2 SNEGSKA (reference sequence). The CDR3 DNA sequence: TGCAGTGCTAGAGATCTTACGCGGGAATGGGCCCACAATGAGCAGTTCTTC. As protein: CSARDLTREWAHNEQFF.

A few counts support this clonotype. The chain joins TRBV29-1 to TRBJ1-2; no reliable D call. The CDR3 covers 12 residues. Germline V gene lookup returns CDR1 SQVTM and CDR2 ANQGSEA. The V and J ends lost 3 bases and 4 bases respectively, with 9 bases between them. For the CDR3, the DNA is TGCAGCGTTGATTGGGAGCTCTATGGCTACACCTTC. This codes for CSVDWELYGYTF.

The gene calls are TRBV10-3 and TRBJ1-2, with D unclear. From germline, CDR1 is ENHRY and CDR2 SYGVKD. V was clipped by 0 bases and J by 4 bases, with 6 bases between them. The CDR3 covers 13 residues. For the CDR3, the DNA is TGTGCCATCAGTGAGTCGGCAGGCTATGGCTACACCTTC. Encoded protein: CAISESAGYGYTF.